This T cell receptor beta chain was observed in a study of T cell responses to AZD1222 COVID-19 vaccine. Clones were read by immunoSEQ multiplex PCR, and TCRdb kept only the in-frame ones, dropping some. The profile shows under 150,000 clones, 90% of them singletons. On this clone: Its antigen is unknown.

General observations from the study: The donor group comprised mostly white British people and more females; the analysis possibly underestimated clonal diversity.

The V gene lost 4 bases and the J gene lost 8 bases, with 11 bases spanning the gap. CDR1 and CDR2 (germline): LGHDT, YNNKEL (reference sequence). The CDR3 is 12 residues long. The source is an adult in good health. This chain links TRBV3-1 (or the pseudogene TRBV3-2) with TRBJ1-1; D is uncertain. This specimen consisted of peripheral blood, obtained on day 0 of AZD1222 vaccination. The CDR3 loop is CASSRYRGEAFF. The DNA for the CDR3 is TGTGCCAGCAGCCGATACAGAGGGGAAGCTTTCTTT.